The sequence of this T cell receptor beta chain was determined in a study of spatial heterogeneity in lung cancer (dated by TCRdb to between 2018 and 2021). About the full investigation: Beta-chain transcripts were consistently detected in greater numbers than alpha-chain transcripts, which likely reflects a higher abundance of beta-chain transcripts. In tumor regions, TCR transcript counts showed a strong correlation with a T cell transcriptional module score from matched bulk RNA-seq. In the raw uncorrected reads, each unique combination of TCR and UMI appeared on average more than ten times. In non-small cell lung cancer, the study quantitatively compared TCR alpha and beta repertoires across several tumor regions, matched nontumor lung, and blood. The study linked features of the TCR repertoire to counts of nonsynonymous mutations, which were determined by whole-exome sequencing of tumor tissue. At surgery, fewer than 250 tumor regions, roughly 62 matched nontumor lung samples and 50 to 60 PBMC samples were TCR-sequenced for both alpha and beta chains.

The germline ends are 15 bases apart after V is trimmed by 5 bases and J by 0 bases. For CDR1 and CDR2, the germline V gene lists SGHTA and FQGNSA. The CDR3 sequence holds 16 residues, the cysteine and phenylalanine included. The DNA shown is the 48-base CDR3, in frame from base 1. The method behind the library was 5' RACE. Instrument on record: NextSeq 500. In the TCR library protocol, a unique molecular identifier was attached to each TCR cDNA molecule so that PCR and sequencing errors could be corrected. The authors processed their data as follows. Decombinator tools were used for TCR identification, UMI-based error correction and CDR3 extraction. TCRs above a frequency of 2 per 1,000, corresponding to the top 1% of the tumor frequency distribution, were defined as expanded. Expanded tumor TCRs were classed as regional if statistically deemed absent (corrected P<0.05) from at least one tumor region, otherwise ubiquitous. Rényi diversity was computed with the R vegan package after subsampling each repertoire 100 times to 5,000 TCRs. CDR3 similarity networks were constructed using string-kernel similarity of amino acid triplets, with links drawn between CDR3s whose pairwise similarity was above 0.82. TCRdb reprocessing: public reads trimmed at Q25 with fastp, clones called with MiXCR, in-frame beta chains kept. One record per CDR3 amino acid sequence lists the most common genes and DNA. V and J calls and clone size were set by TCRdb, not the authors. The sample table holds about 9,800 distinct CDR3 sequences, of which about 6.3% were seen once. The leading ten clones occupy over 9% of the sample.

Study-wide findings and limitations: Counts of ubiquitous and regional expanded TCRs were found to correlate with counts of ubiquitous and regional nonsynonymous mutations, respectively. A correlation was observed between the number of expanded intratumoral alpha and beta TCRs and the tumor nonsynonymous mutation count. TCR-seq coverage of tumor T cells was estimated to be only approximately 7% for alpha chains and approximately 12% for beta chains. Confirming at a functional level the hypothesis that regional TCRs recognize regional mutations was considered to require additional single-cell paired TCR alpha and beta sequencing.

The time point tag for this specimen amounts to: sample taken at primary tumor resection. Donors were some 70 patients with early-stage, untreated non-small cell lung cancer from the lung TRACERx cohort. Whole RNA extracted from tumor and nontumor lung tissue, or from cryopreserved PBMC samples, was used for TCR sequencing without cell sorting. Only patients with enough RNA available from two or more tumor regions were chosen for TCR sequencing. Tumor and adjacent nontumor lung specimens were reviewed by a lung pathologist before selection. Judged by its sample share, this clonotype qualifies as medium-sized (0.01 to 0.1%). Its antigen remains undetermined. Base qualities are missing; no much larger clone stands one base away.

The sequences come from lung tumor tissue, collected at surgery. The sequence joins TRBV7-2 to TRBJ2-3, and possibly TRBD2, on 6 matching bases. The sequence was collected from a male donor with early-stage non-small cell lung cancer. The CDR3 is CASSRGGYGSTDTQYF. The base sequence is TGTGCCAGCAGCCGAGGAGGGTACGGAAGCACAGATACGCAGTATTTT.